What follows are 30 T cell receptor beta chains derived from one specimen sequenced in a study of OX40 agonist ivuxolimab in advanced cancers. The protocol was immunoSEQ multiplex PCR, while the TCRdb copy is restricted to in-frame clones and leaves out a portion. The sample includes about 55,000 clones, approximately 86% of them seen just once. The source material was CD4+ or CD8+ T cells sorted from blood, sampled in a trial of the OX40 agonist ivuxolimab. These TCRs come from an adult with an advanced solid tumor such as melanoma, head and neck, liver or kidney cancer.

This chain links TRBV28 with TRBJ1-2, with 7 bases that match TRBD1. Germline V gene data show CDR1 as MDHEN and CDR2 as SYDVKM. Trimming cost V 3 bases and J 8 bases; bases outside gene matches: 18. The CDR3 is 17 residues long. The CDR3 DNA reads as TGTGCCAGCAGTTTGGTCTCGGACAGGTTTTTCCTCGGGGGCTACACCTTC. Protein product: CASSLVSDRFFLGGYTF.

This clone was picked up one time. The rearrangement links TRBV7-9 to TRBJ2-2; TRBD2 matches 13 bases. The CDR3 loop spans 15 amino acids. Per germline, CDR1 SEHNR and CDR2 FQNEAQ (reference sequence). V dropped 6 bases and J dropped 5; count of bases not matched to a gene: 3. CDR3 in amino acids: CASSGLAGVTGELFF. Here the CDR3 DNA reads TGTGCCAGCAGTGGACTAGCGGGAGTTACCGGGGAGCTGTTTTTT.

The V gene is TRBV18, the J gene TRBJ2-2; D is ambiguous. V lost 2 bases and J lost 1, with 2 bases in between. In germline, CDR1 is KGHSH, CDR2 LQKENI. The CDR3 spans 13 residues. CDR3 nucleotides: TGTGCCAGCTCACCAGTGAACACCGGGGAGCTGTTTTTT. Translated, it gives CASSPVNTGELFF.

The chain uses TRBV6-5 and TRBJ1-2; 9 positions match TRBD1. Trimming cost V 6 bases and J 9 bases; bases outside gene matches: 8. The CDR3 loop spans 13 amino acids. Germline V gene data show CDR1 as MNHEY and CDR2 as SVGAGI. CDR3 bases: TGTGCCAGCAGACCGGGACAGGGTTCGCGCTACACCTTC. This translates into CASRPGQGSRYTF.

DNA for the CDR3: TGTGCCACCAGCAGATTAGTGGGTTGGGTTGAGCGGTCCAATAAGTACGAGCAGTACTTC. The encoded protein is CATSRLVGWVERSNKYEQYF. The V and J genes are TRBV15 and TRBJ2-7; D is possibly TRBD2 (5 bases). Looked up from germline, CDR1 is LNHNV and CDR2 is YYDKDF (reference sequence). Between the trimmed V and J ends, which lost 2 bases and 4 bases, there was a span of 30 bases. The CDR3 is 20 amino acids.

The V gene is TRBV7-6, the J gene TRBJ1-1; 7 bases agree with TRBD1. Germline CDR1 and CDR2: SGHVS and FNYEAQ. The CDR3 consists of 13 residues. Germline trimming cut 4 bases from V and 5 bases from J; bases unmatched to any gene: 4. The CDR3 sequence is CASSSQGVTEAFF. In DNA form, the CDR3 reads TGTGCCAGCAGCTCCCAGGGGGTTACTGAAGCTTTCTTT.

The rearrangement joins TRBV19 to TRBJ2-1; 7 bases match TRBD2. The CDR3 is 22 amino acids. The V segment lost 3 bases and the J segment 0 bases; nucleotides outside the gene matches: 23. The germline V gene has CDR1 LNHDA and CDR2 SQIVND (reference sequence). The CDR3 DNA sequence: TGTGCCAGTAGTATCCGAGCTGGCTTGATAGCGGGTAAATTAAGCTCCTACAATGAGCAGTTCTTC. Protein sequence: CASSIRAGLIAGKLSSYNEQFF.

CDR3: CASSRAHSSYNEQFF. Written as DNA, the CDR3 is TGTGCCAGCTCGCGTGCACATAGCTCCTACAATGAGCAGTTCTTC. The chain employs TRBV18 and TRBJ2-1, with unresolved D. The V end lost 6 bases, the J end lost 0 bases, and 12 bases lay between the germline ends. CDR3 length: 15 residues. CDR1 KGHSH and CDR2 LQKENI come from the germline V gene.

This clone was recorded once. The V call is TRBV28, the J call TRBJ2-5; TRBD1 or TRBD2 may be the D gene (6 bases each). CDR1 and CDR2 (germline): MDHEN, SYDVKM. The CDR3 totals 11 residues. As DNA, the CDR3 is TGTGCGATAGGGGGGCTGGGGACCCAGTACTTC. Translating it yields CAIGGLGTQYF.

The V gene is TRBV6-6, the J gene TRBJ1-6; the match to TRBD1 covers 9 bases. CDR1 is MNHNY and CDR2 is SVGAGI in the germline V gene (reference sequence). The CDR3 consists of 16 residues. Unmatched junction bases numbered 11, after V lost 5 bases and J lost 9 bases. The CDR3 DNA reads as TGTGCCAGCAGTGTCCCGGGACAGGGATTCTCTTCACCCCTCCACTTT. Translated, it gives CASSVPGQGFSSPLHF.

This sequence joins TRBV11-3 and TRBJ2-7; 10 bases map to TRBD1. V dropped 2 bases and J dropped 1; count of bases not matched to a gene: 5. Per the germline V gene, CDR1 is SGHNT and CDR2 is YENEEA. The CDR3 contains 16 residues. The CDR3 is CASSLLGGQGSYEQYF. The CDR3 DNA sequence: TGTGCCAGCAGCTTATTGGGGGGACAGGGGTCCTACGAGCAGTACTTC. The full variable domain, rest sourced from reference TRBV11-3 and TRBJ2-7, is EAGVVQSPRYKIIEKKQPVAFWCNPISGHNTLYWYLQNLGQGPELLIRYENEEAVDDSQLPKDRFSAERLKGVDSTLKIQPAELGDSAVYLCASSLLGGQGSYEQYFGPGTRLTVT.

The chain uses TRBV10-2 and TRBJ1-5; D is perhaps TRBD1 (6 bases). The length of the CDR3 is 15 residues. The V end lost 9 bases, the J end lost 1 base, and 16 bases lay between the germline ends. CDR1 is WSHSY, CDR2 SAAADI, per germline. The CDR3 is CASWRGGQSNQPQHF. CDR3 bases: TGCGCCAGTTGGAGGGGAGGACAGAGCAATCAGCCCCAGCATTTT.

CDR3 protein: CASSVDGNTDTQYF. For the CDR3, the DNA is TGTGCCAGCAGCGTAGACGGGAACACAGATACGCAGTATTTT. The chain employs TRBV7-9 and TRBJ2-3; perhaps TRBD2 as D (5 bases). CDR3 size: 14 residues. Trimming stripped 5 bases from V and 2 bases from J, with 11 bases between. CDR1 and CDR2 (germline): SEHNR, FQNEAQ (reference sequence). The whole variable domain, remainder taken from reference TRBV7-9 and TRBJ2-3, is DTGVSQNPRHKITKRGQNVTFRCDPISEHNRLYWYRQTLGQGPEFLTYFQNEAQLEKSRLLSDRFSAERPKGSFSTLEIQRTEQGDSAMYLCASSVDGNTDTQYFGPGTRLTVL.

The V gene is TRBV29-1, the J gene TRBJ2-7; 7 positions agree with TRBD2. The germline V gene has CDR1 SQVTM and CDR2 ANQGSEA. With 4 bases clipped from V and 2 bases from J, the junction kept 8 bases outside the gene matches. The CDR3 is made up of 14 amino acids. DNA of the CDR3: TGCAGCGTTGGTGAAGCGGGACTCCCCTACGAGCAGTACTTC. Its protein is CSVGEAGLPYEQYF.

V gene TRBV6-5 combines with J gene TRBJ1-1; D is unresolved. The V and J ends lost 4 bases and 0 bases respectively, with 12 bases between them. The germline V gene has CDR1 MNHEY and CDR2 SVGAGI. The CDR3 contains 15 residues. As DNA, the CDR3 is TGTGCCAGCAGTTCCTATCCGGACTTGAACACTGAAGCTTTCTTT. Translation: CASSSYPDLNTEAFF.

The rearrangement links TRBV15 to TRBJ2-1; TRBD1 is a possible D gene (5 bases). CDR3 length: 13 amino acids. V was trimmed by 4 bases and J by 9 bases, leaving 13 bases between them. Germline V CDR1 and CDR2: LNHNV, YYDKDF (reference sequence). Here the CDR3 DNA reads TGTGCCACCAGCACCTTAGGGGCCGGTGAGCAGTTCTTC. Amino acid sequence: CATSTLGAGEQFF. Complete variable domain (other parts from reference TRBV15 and TRBJ2-1): DAMVIQNPRYQVTQFGKPVTLSCSQTLNHNVMYWYQQKSSQAPKLLFHYYDKDFNNEADTPDNFQSRRPNTSFCFLDIRSPGLGDTAMYLCATSTLGAGEQFFGPGTRLTVL.

This rearrangement joins TRBV11-2 to TRBJ2-3, with a possible D match to TRBD2 (5 bases). Trimming took 0 bases from V and 0 from J, leaving 13 bases between them. The CDR3 extends over 17 amino acids. Germline CDR1 and CDR2: SGHAT and FQNNGV. The CDR3, as DNA: TGTGCCAGCAGCTTAGATTATCGGGGTCCGAGCACAGATACGCAGTATTTT. Its protein is CASSLDYRGPSTDTQYF.

The chain employs TRBV4-1 and TRBJ1-4; D uncertain. This CDR3 region has 14 residues. Looked up from germline, CDR1 is MGHRA and CDR2 is YSYEKL. The germline V and J ends were trimmed by 1 base and 10 bases, with 13 bases remaining between them. CDR3 bases: TGCGCCAGCAGCCAAGTGGCGGACTGGGGAAAACTGTTTTTT. Protein sequence: CASSQVADWGKLFF.

This chain links TRBV18 with TRBJ2-1; 7 bases match TRBD2. V was clipped by 0 bases and J by 3 bases; unmatched bases: 5. The CDR3 consists of 16 residues. CDR1 and CDR2 (germline): KGHSH, LQKENI. CDR3 in amino acids: CASSPPGGRDYNEQFF. Here the CDR3 DNA reads TGTGCCAGCTCACCACCGGGTGGGAGGGACTACAATGAGCAGTTCTTC.

The V call is TRBV6-1, the J call TRBJ2-4, with 11 bases lining up with TRBD1. The germline V gene has CDR1 MNHNS and CDR2 SASEGT. Trimming removed 3 bases from V and 2 bases from J; junction bases left unmatched: 12. The CDR3 spans 19 residues. Here the CDR3 DNA reads TGTGCCAGCAGTGACCGGACAGGGGGCGGGGATTCGACCAAAAACATTCAGTACTTC. It is translated as CASSDRTGGGDSTKNIQYF.

The chain combines TRBV6-6 with TRBJ1-5; TRBD1 matches 9 bases. CDR3 size: 15 residues. Germline V gene lookup returns CDR1 MNHNY and CDR2 SVGAGI (reference sequence). V shed 2 bases, J shed 4 bases, and the junction held 3 bases outside the gene matches. Here the CDR3 DNA reads TGTGCCAGCAGTTACAGGGACAGGGCGAATCAGCCCCAGCATTTT. Its translation is CASSYRDRANQPQHF.

This rearrangement joins TRBV10-3 to TRBJ2-1, with TRBD1 as a possible D gene (6 bases). The V gene's germline CDR1 is ENHRY and CDR2 SYGVKD. V was pared by 4 bases and J by 10 bases, with 11 bases between. There are 12 residues in the CDR3. The DNA of the CDR3 is TGTGCCATCAGTGGAGGGACAACCGAGCAGTTCTTC. Amino acids: CAISGGTTEQFF.

This rearrangement joins TRBV6-5 to TRBJ2-7, with TRBD1 matching 8 bases. The CDR3 is 15 amino acids. Germline V CDR1 and CDR2: MNHEY, SVGAGI. V lost 0 bases, J lost 5 bases, and 6 bases stayed unmatched. This CDR3 reads CASSYSDREDHEQYF. The DNA of the CDR3 is TGTGCCAGCAGTTACTCGGACAGGGAAGACCACGAGCAGTACTTC.

This chain connects TRBV28 to TRBJ2-3, with D perhaps TRBD2 (5 bases). In germline, CDR1 is MDHEN, CDR2 SYDVKM. V was pared by 6 bases and J by 8 bases, with 21 bases between. The CDR3 loop spans 15 amino acids. The CDR3, as DNA: TGTGCCAGCAGCCCCCCGGACGGACGTGCGGGTACGCAGTATTTT. It is translated as CASSPPDGRAGTQYF.

The chain joins TRBV30 to TRBJ2-5, with D perhaps TRBD2 (6 bases). This CDR3 has 16 residues. V was trimmed by 1 base and J by 2 bases, leaving 17 bases between them. Germline lookup yields CDR1 GTSNPN and CDR2 SVGIG (reference sequence). CDR3 sequence (DNA): TGTGCCTGGAGTGGCTGGGAGCGGGCCCTACAAGAGACCCAGTACTTC. Residues: CAWSGWERALQETQYF.

V and J are TRBV5-1 and TRBJ2-1, with D perhaps given as TRBD1 or TRBD2 (5 bases each). Trimming left V 4 bases short and J 1 base short, with 15 bases between. The CDR3 is made up of 16 amino acids. From germline, CDR1 is SGHRS and CDR2 YFSETQ. CDR3 region: CASSTEGPSSYNEQFF. CDR3 nucleotides: TGCGCCAGCAGCACAGAGGGACCGTCATCCTACAATGAGCAGTTCTTC. Based on the CDR3 plus reference TRBV5-1 and TRBJ2-1, the full variable domain is KAGVTQTPRYLIKTRGQQVTLSCSPISGHRSVSWYQQTPGQGLQFLFEYFSETQRNKGNFPGRFSGRQFSNSRSEMNVSTLELGDSALYLCASSTEGPSSYNEQFFGPGTRLTVL.

V is TRBV19 and J is TRBJ2-7; 9 nucleotides align to TRBD1. V shed 6 bases and J 4 bases; nucleotides not matched to a gene: 7. The length of the CDR3 is 14 residues. Germline CDR1 is LNHDA and CDR2 is SQIVND (reference sequence). The CDR3 sequence is CASRPGQGWYEQYF. For the CDR3, the DNA is TGTGCCAGTAGACCGGGACAGGGATGGTACGAGCAGTACTTC.

As for this clone: Other DNA sequences in this sample translate to the same CDR3. The J gene is TRBJ2-1, the V gene TRBV7-3; the D call may be TRBD1 or TRBD2 (5 bases each). The CDR3 spans 15 residues. V was shortened by 0 bases and J by 0 bases, with 6 bases between the two germline ends. Germline V gene data show CDR1 as SGHTA and CDR2 as FQGTGA. The DNA of the CDR3 is TGTGCCAGCAGCTTAACGGGGGACTCCTACAATGAGCAGTTCTTC. Translating it yields CASSLTGDSYNEQFF.

The V and J genes are TRBV6-5 and TRBJ2-3; D is undetermined. The CDR3 has 14 amino acids. Germline V CDR1 and CDR2: MNHEY, SVGAGI. V was cut by 0 bases and J by 4 bases, with 8 bases left in between. The CDR3 here is CASSYSLRADTQYF. The DNA for the CDR3 is TGTGCCAGCAGTTACTCCTTACGGGCAGATACGCAGTATTTT.

The chain joins TRBV2 to TRBJ1-6, with 10 positions matching TRBD1. The CDR3 contains 15 residues. Germline assignment: CDR1 SNHLY and CDR2 FYNNEI. V gave up 4 bases and J gave up 7 bases; unmatched junction bases: 4. The CDR3 DNA follows: TGTGCCAGCAGTGGGTCGGGACAGGGGAATTCACCCCTCCACTTT. Translating gives CASSGSGQGNSPLHF.